One and the same sample provided the 26 T cell receptor beta chains below, sequenced in a study of monozygotic twins with inflammatory bowel disease. TCRdb reprocessed the 5' RACE reads and keeps a single row for each CDR3 protein, giving no DNA. This repertoire includes about 170,000 distinct CDR3 sequences. The specimen was blood. The receptors derive from a human donor with ulcerative colitis or Crohn's disease, or a healthy co-twin of an affected twin (not recorded which).

V and J are TRBV14 and TRBJ2-7; without DNA, the TCRdb call of TRBD2 cannot be checked. This CDR3 region has 13 residues. Per the germline V gene, CDR1 is SGHDN and CDR2 is FVKESK. CDR3 in amino acids: CASSQSTSYEQYF.

This chain connects TRBV20-1 to TRBJ2-4; the TCRdb call, TRBD2, lacks DNA for checking. CDR1 DFQATT and CDR2 SNEGSKA come from the germline V gene (reference sequence). There are 18 residues in the CDR3. This CDR3 is CSAHGTSGSSLAKNIQYF.

The chain has TRBV7-8 and TRBJ2-1; the D gene TCRdb calls, TRBD2, cannot be checked with no DNA. Germline V lookup: CDR1 SGHVS, CDR2 FQNEAQ. CDR3 size: 20 residues. The chain's CDR3 is CASSLRTGTSVPPGRNEQFF.

This chain uses TRBV24-1 with TRBJ2-3; TCRdb names TRBD1, which stays unverified in the absence of DNA. The CDR3 has 15 amino acids. Germline values: CDR1 KGHDR, CDR2 SFDVKD. CDR3 residues: CATSDPSRGTDTQYF.

The V call is TRBV18, the J call TRBJ2-1. Germline CDR1 KGHSH, CDR2 LQKENI. There are 13 residues in the CDR3. CDR3 region: CASSPQGAVEQFF.

The chain combines TRBV21-1 with TRBJ1-2; TCRdb selects TRBD1, and the lack of DNA leaves this call unchecked. TRBV21-1 is annotated as a pseudogene. This CDR3 spans 15 amino acids. The CDR3 protein is CASSPVGGSDYGYTF.

J is TRBJ1-4 and V is TRBV5-4. Per germline, CDR1 SGHNT and CDR2 YYREEE (reference sequence). There are 14 residues in the CDR3. The CDR3 spells CASSFGGVNEKLFF.

The chain has TRBV12-3 or TRBV12-4 and TRBJ2-7; with no DNA, the TCRdb D assignment of TRBD2 cannot be verified. The CDR3 sequence is 14 residues long. The CDR3: CASSLNGRKPEQYF.

V is TRBV27 and J is TRBJ2-1. CDR3 length equals 13 residues. Germline CDR1 MNHEY, CDR2 SMNVEV (reference sequence). The CDR3 spells CASSLSGNNEQFF.

J is TRBJ2-7 and V is TRBV5-1. This CDR3 comprises 14 residues. Germline CDR1 is SGHRS and CDR2 is YFSETQ. This CDR3 is CASSFRGISYEQYF.

The chain is built from TRBV7-9 and TRBJ2-1; as DNA is missing, the TRBD2 call by TCRdb cannot be tested. There are 16 residues in the CDR3. The germline gives CDR1 SEHNR, CDR2 FQNEAQ (reference sequence). The chain's CDR3 is CASSLDLVKGSDEQFF.

The chain employs TRBV6-5 and TRBJ2-1. Germline V gene sequence: CDR1 MNHEY, CDR2 SVGAGI. This CDR3 is 11 amino acids long. The CDR3 protein is CASSRSSEQFF.

The V gene is TRBV24-1, the J gene TRBJ2-1; TCRdb's D call of TRBD1 is untestable without DNA. This CDR3 is built from 18 residues. From germline, CDR1 is KGHDR and CDR2 SFDVKD. The CDR3 here is CATSDLQRRDSSGNEQFF.

CDR3 sequence: CASSPRGGVDGTEAFF. The rearrangement links TRBV4-3 to TRBJ1-1; TCRdb lists TRBD1, though no DNA is available to test this call. The CDR3 has 16 amino acids. Germline V gene sequence: CDR1 LGHNA, CDR2 YSLEER.

This sequence joins TRBV5-1 and TRBJ1-1; with no DNA, the TCRdb D assignment of TRBD1 cannot be verified. The CDR3 contains 16 residues. CDR1 is SGHRS and CDR2 is YFSETQ in the germline V gene. CDR3 in amino acids: CASSLEGQGAGTEAFF.

The J gene is TRBJ2-7, the V gene TRBV27. This CDR3 spans 13 amino acids. Germline V gene sequence: CDR1 MNHEY, CDR2 SMNVEV (reference sequence). CDR3 region: CASSHADTYEQYF.

The chain has TRBV3-1 and TRBJ2-3; the D call of TRBD2 rests on TCRdb alone, since no DNA is present to check it. Germline-derived CDR1 and CDR2 are LGHDT and YNNKEL (reference sequence). The CDR3 totals 17 residues. CDR3 protein: CASSQDEGGAGADTQYF.

The V gene is TRBV12-3 or TRBV12-4, the J gene TRBJ2-2; the TCRdb D gene call, TRBD2, has no DNA to confirm it. The CDR3 is 19 residues long. The CDR3 protein is CASSPGTSGYDENTGELFF.

The chain links TRBV12-3 or TRBV12-4 to TRBJ1-1; the TCRdb call, TRBD1, lacks DNA for checking. CDR3 size: 15 residues. CDR3 sequence: CASFRKMTGNTEAFF.

The chain is built from TRBV20-1 and TRBJ2-7; TCRdb calls TRBD2, which cannot be checked without DNA. This CDR3 has 12 residues. CDR1 DFQATT and CDR2 SNEGSKA come from the germline V gene (reference sequence). This chain's CDR3 is CSARGVAIEQYF.

The V gene is TRBV5-1, the J gene TRBJ2-5; TCRdb calls TRBD2, which cannot be checked without DNA. The germline V gene has CDR1 SGHRS and CDR2 YFSETQ. The CDR3 contains 15 residues. Here the CDR3 reads CASSLAGLAQETQYF.

J is TRBJ2-2 and V is TRBV28; TCRdb's D call, TRBD2, is unchecked because there is no DNA. There are 13 residues in the CDR3. In germline, CDR1 is MDHEN, CDR2 SYDVKM. CDR3 protein: CASSLTRAGELFF.

This chain joins TRBV9 and TRBJ1-1. Germline CDR1 and CDR2: SGDLS and YYNGEE. The CDR3 loop spans 12 amino acids. CDR3 amino acids: CASSSTGTEAFF.

The chain is built from TRBV4-1 and TRBJ2-7; the TRBD2 assignment by TCRdb is unverifiable without DNA. This CDR3 is built from 16 residues. CDR1 and CDR2 from the germline V gene are MGHRA and YSYEKL. The CDR3 sequence: CASSQRTSGTSYEQYF.

The chain links TRBV4-3 to TRBJ2-5; TCRdb outputs TRBD1, but without DNA this stays unchecked. Germline loops: CDR1 LGHNA, CDR2 YSLEER. The CDR3 extends over 15 amino acids. The CDR3 protein is CASSQEGAGGETQYF.

The chain recombines TRBV28 with TRBJ2-7. The length of the CDR3 is 16 residues. CDR1 MDHEN and CDR2 SYDVKM come from the germline V gene. The CDR3 spells CASSSVIPIRVDEQYF.